What follows describes a single T cell receptor (beta chain). This sample stems from a study of T cells after somatic rescue of genetic block. Some clones are missing from TCRdb's copy, which holds only in-frame ones; the method was immunoSEQ multiplex PCR. The sample has some 68,000 clones; more than 75% are singletons. Sequenced sample: peripheral blood mononuclear cells (PBMCs). The receptor was isolated from a young man.

DNA of the CDR3: TGTGCCTGGAGTCCTGGGGCTTCCTACGAGCAGTACTTC. Translated: CAWSPGASYEQYF. The chain joins TRBV30 to TRBJ2-7, with a possible D match to TRBD1 (5 bases). The CDR3 covers 13 residues. Germline lookup yields CDR1 GTSNPN and CDR2 SVGIG (reference sequence). V was clipped by 2 bases and J by 1 base, with 9 bases between them.